The 7 T cell receptor beta chains below were found in one sample sequenced in a study of response to subunit inactivated influenza vaccine. MiXCR, applied by TCRdb to the RT-PCR reads, yields one record per CDR3 protein. The sample carries approximately 300,000 distinct CDR3 sequences, about 20% recorded once. The sequencing here drew on PBMCs from blood, taken 21 months after vaccination. The source of these receptors is a man between 50 and 75 years old who received an inactivated influenza vaccine.

The V and J genes are TRBV7-2 and TRBJ2-2, with 14 bases that match TRBD2. Trimming cost V 5 bases and J 4 bases; bases outside gene matches: 3. Germline loops: CDR1 SGHTA, CDR2 FQGNSA. The CDR3 runs to 16 residues. For the CDR3, the DNA is TGTGCCAGCAGCACGGGACTAGCGGGAGCCACCGGGGAGCTGTTTTTT. It yields the protein CASSTGLAGATGELFF.

The chain recombines TRBV29-1 with TRBJ1-1; unclear D gene. Germline loops: CDR1 SQVTM, CDR2 ANQGSEA. This CDR3 region has 14 residues. V shed 4 bases and J shed 2 bases, with 14 bases lying between them. CDR3 nucleotide sequence: TGCAGCGTTGGATCTTGGGCCCCTAACACTGAAGCTTTCTTT. It codes for CSVGSWAPNTEAFF.

This clonotype showed up just a few times. This sequence joins TRBV5-1 and TRBJ1-2, with 10 bases matching TRBD1. Germline V gene data show CDR1 as SGHRS and CDR2 as YFSETQ. V lost 0 bases to trimming and J lost 7 bases; unmatched junction nucleotides: 6. The CDR3 contains 15 residues. CDR3 residues: CASSLGTGGFAGYTF. The CDR3 DNA is TGCGCCAGCAGCTTGGGGACAGGGGGGTTCGCTGGCTACACCTTC. Full variable domain (missing parts from reference TRBV5-1 and TRBJ1-2): KAGVTQTPRYLIKTRGQQVTLSCSPISGHRSVSWYQQTPGQGLQFLFEYFSETQRNKGNFPGRFSGRQFSNSRSEMNVSTLELGDSALYLCASSLGTGGFAGYTFGSGTRLTVV.

CDR3 bases: TGCGCCAGCAGCCAAGTGCGAAGAGTTAGTACGCAGTATTTT. Amino acids: CASSQVRRVSTQYF. The V call is TRBV4-1, the J call TRBJ2-3; D gene ambiguous. Germline values: CDR1 MGHRA, CDR2 YSYEKL. The CDR3 extends over 14 amino acids. V lost 1 base to trimming and J lost 8 bases, with 13 bases between them.

The chain uses TRBV13 and TRBJ1-1; 8 bases fit TRBD1. The CDR3 is made up of 14 amino acids. CDR1 is PRHDT, CDR2 FYEKMQ, per germline (reference sequence). Unmatched junction bases numbered 11, after V lost 3 bases and J lost 11 bases. CDR3 nucleotide sequence: TGTGCCAGCAGCTTCAGGGACAGGAACAAGGGGGCTTTCTTT. This gives the protein CASSFRDRNKGAFF.

The chain couples TRBV7-2 to TRBJ2-3, with 8 bases identical to TRBD1. The CDR3 contains 14 residues. Germline V gives CDR1 SGHTA, CDR2 FQGNSA. With V trimmed by 3 bases and J by 4 bases, 3 bases remained unmatched. The CDR3 spells CASSLTGAPDTQYF. CDR3 sequence (DNA): TGTGCCAGCAGCTTGACAGGGGCCCCAGATACGCAGTATTTT.

This clonotype showed up just a few times. The chain recombines TRBV4-3 with TRBJ1-2; D is unresolved. With 0 bases removed from V and 8 bases from J, the gap between germline ends came to 7 bases. CDR1 and CDR2 (germline): LGHNA, YSLEER. The CDR3 is 12 amino acids. CDR3 residues: CASSQEPGGYTF. CDR3 DNA: TGCGCCAGCAGCCAAGAGCCCGGGGGCTACACCTTC.